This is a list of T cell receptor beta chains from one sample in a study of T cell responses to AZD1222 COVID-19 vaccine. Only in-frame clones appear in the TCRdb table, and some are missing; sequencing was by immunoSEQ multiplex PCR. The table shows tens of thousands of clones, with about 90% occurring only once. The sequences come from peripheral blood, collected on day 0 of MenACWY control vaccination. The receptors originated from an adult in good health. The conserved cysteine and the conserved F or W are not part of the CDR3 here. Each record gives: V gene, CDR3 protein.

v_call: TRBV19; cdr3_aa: ASSRDRELFTEAF
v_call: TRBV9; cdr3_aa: ASSGGTGRFQPQH
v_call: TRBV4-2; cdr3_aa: ASSQGTSNQPQH
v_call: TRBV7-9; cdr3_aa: ASRRGPGSSGNTIY
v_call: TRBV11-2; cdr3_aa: ASSLERARGLEQF
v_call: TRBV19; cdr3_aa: ASSPRGNGGVYEQY
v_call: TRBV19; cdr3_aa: ASSARGATDTQY
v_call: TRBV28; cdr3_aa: ASSSPGQGVADGYT
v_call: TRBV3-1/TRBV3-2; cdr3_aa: ASSQVTGHYGYT
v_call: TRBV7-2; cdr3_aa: ASSLRAGPDTGELF
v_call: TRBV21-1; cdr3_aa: ANRPGQGISRQPQH
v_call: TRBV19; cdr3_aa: ASSIAPGPGTEAF
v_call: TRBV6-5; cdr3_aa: ASSSDSEQY
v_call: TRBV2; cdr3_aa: ASSVTSGGANEQF
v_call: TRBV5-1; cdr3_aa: ASSLEWGAYEQY
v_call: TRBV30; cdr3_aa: AWSVRGVGEQY
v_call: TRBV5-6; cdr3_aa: ASTRDRGNEQF
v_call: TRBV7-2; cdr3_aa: ASSVAAAYEQY
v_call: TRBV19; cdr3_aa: ASSLTSGSSYNEQF
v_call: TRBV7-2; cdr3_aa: ASSLVRDTEAF
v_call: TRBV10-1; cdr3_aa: ASSENRDPRAKNIQY
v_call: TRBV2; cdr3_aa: ASSVGSVVYAFDGTVFQETQY
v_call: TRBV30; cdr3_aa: AWSVPPAGKPQETQY
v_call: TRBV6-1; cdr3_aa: ASSDNRQNSPLH
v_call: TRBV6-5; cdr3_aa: ASILHDSGNTIY
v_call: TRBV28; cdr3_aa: ASSLMGPANYGYT
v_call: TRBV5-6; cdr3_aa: ASSLDRGRENGYT
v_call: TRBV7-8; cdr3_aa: ASSLTDRAFGGYT
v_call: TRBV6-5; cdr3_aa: ASRNREAGTEAF
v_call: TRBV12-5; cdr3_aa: ASGWGTGSYEQY
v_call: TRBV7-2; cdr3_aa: ASSWTTLYNEQF
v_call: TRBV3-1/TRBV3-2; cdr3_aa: ASSQDGTGGEKLF
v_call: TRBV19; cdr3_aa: ASDRGTGGYGYT
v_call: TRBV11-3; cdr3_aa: ASSLGEPTGELF
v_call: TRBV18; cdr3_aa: ASSPTGGQETQY
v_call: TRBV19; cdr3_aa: ASSEPSQGAAEAF
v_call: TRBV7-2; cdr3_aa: ASSLAGLGTNYGYT
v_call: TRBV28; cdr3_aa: ASSSGGGQGGSPLH
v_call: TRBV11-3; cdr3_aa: ASSRSLNEQF
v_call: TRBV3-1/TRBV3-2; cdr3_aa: ASSQSGIGPQPQH
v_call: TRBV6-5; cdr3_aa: AATRTYTDTQY
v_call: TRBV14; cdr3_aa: ASSPQTGPVLGDYT
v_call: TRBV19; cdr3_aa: ASRSYGQRNTGELF
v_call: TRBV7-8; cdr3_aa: ASSLERIFYNEQF
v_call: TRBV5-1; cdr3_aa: ASSSQSLGNQPQH
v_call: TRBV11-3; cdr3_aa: ASSLGEGTYEQY
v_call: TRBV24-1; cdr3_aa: ASGGAGYNEQF
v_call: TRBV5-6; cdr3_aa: ASSFADRADTGELF
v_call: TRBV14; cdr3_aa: ASSQVGGARETQY
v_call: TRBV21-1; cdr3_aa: ASSKAKIGQASTDTQY
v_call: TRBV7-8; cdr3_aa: ASSSRVATEAF
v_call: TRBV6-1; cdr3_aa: ASSSRDTNTEAF